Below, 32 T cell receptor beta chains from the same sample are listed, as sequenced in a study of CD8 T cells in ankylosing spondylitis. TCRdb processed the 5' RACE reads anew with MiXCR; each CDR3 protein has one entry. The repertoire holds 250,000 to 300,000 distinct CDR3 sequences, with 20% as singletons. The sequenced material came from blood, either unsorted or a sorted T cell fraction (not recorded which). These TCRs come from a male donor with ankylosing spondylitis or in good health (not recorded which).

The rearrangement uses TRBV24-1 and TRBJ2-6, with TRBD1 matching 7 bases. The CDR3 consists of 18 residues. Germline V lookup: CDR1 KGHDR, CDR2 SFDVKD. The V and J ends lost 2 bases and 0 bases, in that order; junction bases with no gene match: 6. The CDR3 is CATSDSPGGVSGANVLTF. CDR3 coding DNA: TGTGCCACCAGTGATTCGCCAGGGGGTGTCTCTGGGGCCAACGTCCTGACTTTC.

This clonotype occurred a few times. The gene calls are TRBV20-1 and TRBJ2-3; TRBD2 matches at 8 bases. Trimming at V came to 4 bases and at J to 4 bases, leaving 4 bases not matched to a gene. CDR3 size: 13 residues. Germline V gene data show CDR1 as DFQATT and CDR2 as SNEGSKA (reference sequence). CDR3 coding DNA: TGCAGTGCTACCCCCGGGGGGGCAGATACGCAGTATTTT. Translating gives CSATPGGADTQYF.

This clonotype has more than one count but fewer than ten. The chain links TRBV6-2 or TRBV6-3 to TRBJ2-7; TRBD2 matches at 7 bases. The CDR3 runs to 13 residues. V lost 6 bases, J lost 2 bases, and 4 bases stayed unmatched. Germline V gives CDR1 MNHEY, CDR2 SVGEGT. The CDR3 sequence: CASSPRGAYEQYV. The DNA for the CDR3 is TGTGCCAGCAGCCCCCGGGGGGCCTACGAGCAGTACGTC.

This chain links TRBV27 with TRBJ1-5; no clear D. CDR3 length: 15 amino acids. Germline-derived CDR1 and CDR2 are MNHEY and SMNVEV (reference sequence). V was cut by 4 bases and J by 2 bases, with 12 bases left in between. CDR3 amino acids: CASSSKDGGNQPQHF. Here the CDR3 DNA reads TGTGCCAGCAGTTCCAAGGACGGAGGCAATCAGCCCCAGCATTTT.

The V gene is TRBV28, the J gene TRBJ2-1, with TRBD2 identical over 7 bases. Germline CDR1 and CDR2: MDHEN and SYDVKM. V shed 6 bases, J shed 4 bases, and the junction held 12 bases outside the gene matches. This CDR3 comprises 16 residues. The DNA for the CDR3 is TGTGCCAGCAGCAACCTCAAAGCGGGAATATACAATGAGCAGTTCTTC. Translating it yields CASSNLKAGIYNEQFF.

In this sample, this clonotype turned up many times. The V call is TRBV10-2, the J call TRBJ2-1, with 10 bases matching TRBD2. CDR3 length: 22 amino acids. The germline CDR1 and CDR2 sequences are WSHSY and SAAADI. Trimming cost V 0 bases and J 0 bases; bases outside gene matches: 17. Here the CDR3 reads CASSESGSLGLAAGVSYNEQFF. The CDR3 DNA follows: TGCGCCAGCAGTGAGTCAGGGTCTTTAGGACTAGCGGCCGGAGTCTCCTACAATGAGCAGTTCTTC.

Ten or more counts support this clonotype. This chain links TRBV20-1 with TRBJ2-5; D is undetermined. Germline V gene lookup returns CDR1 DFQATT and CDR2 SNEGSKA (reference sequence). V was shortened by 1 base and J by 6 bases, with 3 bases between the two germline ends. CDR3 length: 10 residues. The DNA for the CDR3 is TGCAGTGCTAGAGGAAAGACCCAGTACTTC. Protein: CSARGKTQYF.

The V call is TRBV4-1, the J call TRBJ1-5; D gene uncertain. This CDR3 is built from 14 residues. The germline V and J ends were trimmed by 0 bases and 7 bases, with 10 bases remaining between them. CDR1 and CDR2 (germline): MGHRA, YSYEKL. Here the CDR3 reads CASSQDLTRQPQHF. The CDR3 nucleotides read TGCGCCAGCAGCCAAGATCTAACGCGGCAGCCCCAGCATTTT.

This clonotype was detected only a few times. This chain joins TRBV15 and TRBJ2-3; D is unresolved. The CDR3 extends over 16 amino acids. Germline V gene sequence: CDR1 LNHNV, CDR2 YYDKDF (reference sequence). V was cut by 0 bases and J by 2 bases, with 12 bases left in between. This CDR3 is CATSREVGVATDTQYF. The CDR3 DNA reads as TGTGCCACCAGCAGAGAGGTTGGAGTTGCCACAGATACGCAGTATTTT.

CDR3 nucleotides: TGTGCCACCAGCAGATACCGGGACAGGGGGAGCTCTGGAAACACCATATATTTT. Encoded protein: CATSRYRDRGSSGNTIYF. The chain is built from TRBV15 and TRBJ1-3; 11 nucleotides line up with TRBD1. The CDR3 runs to 18 residues. V was clipped by 2 bases and J by 0 bases; unmatched bases: 6. The V gene's germline CDR1 is LNHNV and CDR2 YYDKDF (reference sequence).

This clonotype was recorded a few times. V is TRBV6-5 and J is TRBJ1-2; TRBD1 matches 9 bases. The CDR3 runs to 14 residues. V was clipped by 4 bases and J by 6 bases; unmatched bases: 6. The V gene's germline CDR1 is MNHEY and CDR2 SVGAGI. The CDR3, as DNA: TGTGCCAGCAGTTTAACAGGGGGCGACGATGGCTACACCTTC. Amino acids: CASSLTGGDDGYTF.

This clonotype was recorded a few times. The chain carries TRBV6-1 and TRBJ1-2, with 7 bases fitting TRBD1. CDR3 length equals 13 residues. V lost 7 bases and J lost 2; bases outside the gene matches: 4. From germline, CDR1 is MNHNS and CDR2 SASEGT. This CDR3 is CASTETGNYGYTF. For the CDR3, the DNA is TGTGCCAGCACCGAGACAGGGAACTATGGCTACACCTTC.

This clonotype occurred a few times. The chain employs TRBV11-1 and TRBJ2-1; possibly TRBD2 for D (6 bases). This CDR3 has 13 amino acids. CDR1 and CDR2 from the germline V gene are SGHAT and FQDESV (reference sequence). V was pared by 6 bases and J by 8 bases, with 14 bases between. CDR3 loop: CASRNLGSYEQFF. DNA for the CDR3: TGTGCCAGCAGGAACCTCGGGAGCTATGAGCAGTTCTTC.

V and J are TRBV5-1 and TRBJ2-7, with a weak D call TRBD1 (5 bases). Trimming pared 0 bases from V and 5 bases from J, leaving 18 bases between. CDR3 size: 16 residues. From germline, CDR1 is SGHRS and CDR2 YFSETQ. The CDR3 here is CASSLALAGNVHEQYV. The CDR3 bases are TGCGCCAGCAGCTTGGCCTTGGCAGGGAATGTCCACGAGCAGTACGTC.

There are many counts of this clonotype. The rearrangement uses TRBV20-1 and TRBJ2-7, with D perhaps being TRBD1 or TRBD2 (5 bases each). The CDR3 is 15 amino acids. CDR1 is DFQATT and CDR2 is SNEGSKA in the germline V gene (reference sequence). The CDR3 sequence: CSARGPGQNLYEQYV. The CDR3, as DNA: TGCAGTGCCAGAGGCCCGGGGCAGAACCTCTACGAGCAGTACGTC.

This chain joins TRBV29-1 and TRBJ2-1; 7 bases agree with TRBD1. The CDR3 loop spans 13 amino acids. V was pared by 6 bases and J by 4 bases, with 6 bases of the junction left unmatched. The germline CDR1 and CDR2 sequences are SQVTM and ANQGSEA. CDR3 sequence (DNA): TGCAGCGTACTGACACAGGGGTACAATGAGCAGTTCTTC. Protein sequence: CSVLTQGYNEQFF.

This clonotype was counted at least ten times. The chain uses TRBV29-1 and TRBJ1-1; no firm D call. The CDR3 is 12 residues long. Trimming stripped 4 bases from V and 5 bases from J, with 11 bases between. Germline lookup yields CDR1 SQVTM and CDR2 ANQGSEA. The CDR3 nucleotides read TGCAGCGTTGGCGGAGGGCGTACTGAAGCTTTCTTT. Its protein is CSVGGGRTEAFF.

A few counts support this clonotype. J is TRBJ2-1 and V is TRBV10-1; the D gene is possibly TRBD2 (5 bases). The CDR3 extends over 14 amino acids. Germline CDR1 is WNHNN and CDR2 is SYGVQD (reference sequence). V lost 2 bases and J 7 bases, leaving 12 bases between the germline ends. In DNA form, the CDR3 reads TGCGCCAGCAGTGAGCCCGGGAAGGGAAATGAGCAGTTCTTC. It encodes CASSEPGKGNEQFF.

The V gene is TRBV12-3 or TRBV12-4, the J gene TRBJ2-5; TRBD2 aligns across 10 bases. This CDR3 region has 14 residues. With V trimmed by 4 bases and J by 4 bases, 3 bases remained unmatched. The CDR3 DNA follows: TGTGCCAGCAGTTCTAGCGGGAGAATAGAGACCCAGTACTTC. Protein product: CASSSSGRIETQYF.

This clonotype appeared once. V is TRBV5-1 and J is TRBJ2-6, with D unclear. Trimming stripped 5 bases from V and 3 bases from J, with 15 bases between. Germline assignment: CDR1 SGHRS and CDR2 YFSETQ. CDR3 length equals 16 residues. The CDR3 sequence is CASRTGLGIGANVLTF. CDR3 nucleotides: TGCGCCAGCAGGACTGGCCTGGGGATTGGGGCCAACGTCCTGACTTTC.

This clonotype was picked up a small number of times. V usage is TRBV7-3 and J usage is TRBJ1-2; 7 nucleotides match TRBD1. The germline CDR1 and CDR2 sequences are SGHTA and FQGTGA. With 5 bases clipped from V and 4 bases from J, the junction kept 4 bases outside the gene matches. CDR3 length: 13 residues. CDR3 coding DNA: TGTGCCAGCAGCCCCCGACAGGGCTATGGCTACACCTTC. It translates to CASSPRQGYGYTF.

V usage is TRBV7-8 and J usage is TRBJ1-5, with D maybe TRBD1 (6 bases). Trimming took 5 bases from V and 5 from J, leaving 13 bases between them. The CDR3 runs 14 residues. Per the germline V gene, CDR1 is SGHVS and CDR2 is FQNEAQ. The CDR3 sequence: CASSRRGGDQPQHF. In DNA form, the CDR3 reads TGTGCCAGCAGCCGGCGAGGGGGTGATCAGCCCCAGCATTTT.

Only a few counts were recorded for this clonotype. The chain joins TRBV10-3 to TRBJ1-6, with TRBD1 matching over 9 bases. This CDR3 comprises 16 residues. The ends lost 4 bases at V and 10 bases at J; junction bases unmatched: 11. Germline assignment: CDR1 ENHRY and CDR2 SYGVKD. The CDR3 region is CAISAPPGQGGSPLHF. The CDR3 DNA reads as TGTGCCATCAGTGCTCCGCCGGGACAGGGTGGATCACCCCTCCACTTT.

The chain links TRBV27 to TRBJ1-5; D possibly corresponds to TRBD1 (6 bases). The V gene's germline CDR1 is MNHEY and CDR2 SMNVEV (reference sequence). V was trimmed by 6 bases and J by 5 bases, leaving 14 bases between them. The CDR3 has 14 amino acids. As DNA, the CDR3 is TGTGCCAGCAGGACTACAGGGAACCATCAGCCCCAGCATTTT. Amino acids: CASRTTGNHQPQHF.

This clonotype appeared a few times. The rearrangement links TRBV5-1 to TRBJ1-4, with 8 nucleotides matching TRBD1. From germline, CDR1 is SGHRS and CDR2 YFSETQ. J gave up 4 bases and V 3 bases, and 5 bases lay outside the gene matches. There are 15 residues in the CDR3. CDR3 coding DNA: TGCGCCAGCAGCTCAGGGGGCAGCATTAATGAAAAACTGTTTTTT. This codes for CASSSGGSINEKLFF.

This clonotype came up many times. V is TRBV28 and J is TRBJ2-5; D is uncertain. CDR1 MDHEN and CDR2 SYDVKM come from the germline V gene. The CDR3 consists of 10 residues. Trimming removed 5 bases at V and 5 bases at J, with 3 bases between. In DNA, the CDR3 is TGTGCCAGCAGTCGGGAGACCCAGTACTTC. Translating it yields CASSRETQYF.

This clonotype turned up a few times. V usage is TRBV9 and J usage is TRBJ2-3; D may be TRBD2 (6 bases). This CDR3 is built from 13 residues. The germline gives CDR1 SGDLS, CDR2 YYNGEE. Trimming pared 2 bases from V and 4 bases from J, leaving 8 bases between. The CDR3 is CASSVGGSDTQYF. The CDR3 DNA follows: TGTGCCAGCAGCGTTGGGGGGTCAGATACGCAGTATTTT.

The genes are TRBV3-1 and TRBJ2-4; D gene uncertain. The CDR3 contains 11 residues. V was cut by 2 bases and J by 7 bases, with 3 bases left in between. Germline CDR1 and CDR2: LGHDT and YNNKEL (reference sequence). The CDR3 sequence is CASSQLNIQYF. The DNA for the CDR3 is TGTGCCAGCAGCCAACTCAACATTCAGTACTTC.

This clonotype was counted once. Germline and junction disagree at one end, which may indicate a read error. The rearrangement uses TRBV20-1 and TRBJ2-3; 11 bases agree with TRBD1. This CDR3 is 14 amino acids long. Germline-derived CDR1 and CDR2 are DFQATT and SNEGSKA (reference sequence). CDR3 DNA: TGCGGTGCTAGTGTGGGACAGGGGGCAGATACGCAGTATTTT. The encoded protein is CGASVGQGADTQYF.

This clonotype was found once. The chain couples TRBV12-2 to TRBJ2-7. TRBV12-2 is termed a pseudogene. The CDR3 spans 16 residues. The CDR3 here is CASRLEGRQGIHEQYV. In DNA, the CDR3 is TGTGCAAGTCGCTTAGAAGGCCGACAGGGGATCCACGAGCAGTACGTC.

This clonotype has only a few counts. The CDR3 spells CASSLLAVVTDTQYF. The DNA for the CDR3 is TGTGCCAGCAGCCTACTAGCGGTGGTCACAGATACGCAGTATTTT. The genes are TRBV7-2 and TRBJ2-3; TRBD2 matches 8 bases. There are 15 residues in the CDR3. CDR1 SGHTA and CDR2 FQGNSA come from the germline V gene. The trim removed 5 bases at V and 2 bases at J, leaving 6 bases unmatched.

DNA of the CDR3: TGCAGTGCTGTTGGACAGGGCCACACAGATACGCAGTATTTT. Amino acids: CSAVGQGHTDTQYF. The genes are TRBV20-1 and TRBJ2-3, with 8 positions matching TRBD1. Germline V gives CDR1 DFQATT, CDR2 SNEGSKA (reference sequence). The junction had 6 bases not matched to a gene; V was cut back by 5 bases and J by 2 bases. This CDR3 has 14 amino acids.